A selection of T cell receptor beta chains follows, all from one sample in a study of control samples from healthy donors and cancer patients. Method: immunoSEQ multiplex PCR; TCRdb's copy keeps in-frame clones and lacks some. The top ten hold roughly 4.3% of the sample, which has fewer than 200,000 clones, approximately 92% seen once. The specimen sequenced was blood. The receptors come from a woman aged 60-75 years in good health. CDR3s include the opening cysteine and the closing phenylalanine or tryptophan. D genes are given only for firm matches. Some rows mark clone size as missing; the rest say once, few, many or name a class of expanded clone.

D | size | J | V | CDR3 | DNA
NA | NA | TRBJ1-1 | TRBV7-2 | CASSFQGGTEAFF | TGTGCCAGCAGCTTCCAAGGGGGCACTGAAGCTTTCTTT
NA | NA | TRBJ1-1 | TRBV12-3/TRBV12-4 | CASGGMNTEAFF | TGTGCCAGCGGCGGCATGAACACTGAAGCTTTCTTT
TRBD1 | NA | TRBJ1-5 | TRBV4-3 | CASSQGQGGTQPQHF | TGCGCCAGCAGCCAAGGACAGGGAGGGACTCAGCCCCAGCATTTT
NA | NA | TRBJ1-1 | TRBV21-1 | CASTLSPGRGRIMNTEAFF | TGTGCCAGCACCCTCTCCCCGGGCAGGGGGCGGATCATGAACACTGAAGCTTTCTTT
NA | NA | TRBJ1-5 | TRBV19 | CASSRGQSNQPQHF | TGTGCCAGTAGTAGGGGACAAAGCAATCAGCCCCAGCATTTT
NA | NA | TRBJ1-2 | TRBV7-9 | CASSLGVLPNYGYTF | TGTGCCAGCAGCTTAGGCGTCCTCCCTAACTATGGCTACACCTTC
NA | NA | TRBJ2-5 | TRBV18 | CASSSIIVGEQETQYF | TGTGCCAGCTCATCGATCATCGTCGGCGAACAAGAGACCCAGTACTTC
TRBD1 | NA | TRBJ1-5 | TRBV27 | CASSLLGRGINQPQHF | TGTGCCAGCAGTTTATTGGGCAGGGGGATCAATCAGCCCCAGCATTTT
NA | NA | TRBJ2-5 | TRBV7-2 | CASSEYPGETQYF | TGTGCCAGCAGTGAATACCCGGGGGAGACCCAGTACTTC
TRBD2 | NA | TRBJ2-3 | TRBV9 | CASSTSGGTDTQYF | TGTGCCAGCAGCACTAGCGGGGGCACAGATACGCAGTATTTT
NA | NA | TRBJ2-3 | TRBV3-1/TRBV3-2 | CASSQVPWGVGTQYF | TGTGCCAGCAGCCAAGTGCCTTGGGGGGTTGGTACGCAGTATTTT
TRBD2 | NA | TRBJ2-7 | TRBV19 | CASSNPYLKRGGQSFEQYF | TGTGCCAGTAGTAACCCCTACCTAAAGCGGGGGGGCCAATCCTTCGAGCAGTACTTC
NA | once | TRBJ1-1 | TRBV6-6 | CASSYSTGYTEAFF | TGTGCCAGCAGTTACTCAACAGGGTACACTGAAGCTTTCTTT
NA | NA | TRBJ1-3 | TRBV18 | CASSPEQVGNTIYF | TGTGCCAGCTCACCGGAACAGGTCGGAAACACCATATATTTT
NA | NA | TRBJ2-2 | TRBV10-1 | CASSRTTGELFF | TGCGCCAGCAGTCGAACCACCGGGGAGCTGTTTTTT
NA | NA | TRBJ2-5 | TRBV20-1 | CSASGAPQETQYF | TGCAGTGCTAGTGGGGCACCTCAAGAGACCCAGTACTTC
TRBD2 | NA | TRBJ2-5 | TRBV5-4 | CASSLGGGGETQYF | TGTGCCAGCAGCTTGGGGGGCGGGGGAGAGACCCAGTACTTC
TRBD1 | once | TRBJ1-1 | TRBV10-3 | CAISESQGAGTEAFF | TGTGCCATCAGTGAGTCGCAGGGGGCAGGGACTGAAGCTTTCTTT
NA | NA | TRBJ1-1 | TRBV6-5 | CASSYTGVGETEAFF | TGTGCCAGCAGTTACACGGGAGTGGGGGAAACTGAAGCTTTCTTT
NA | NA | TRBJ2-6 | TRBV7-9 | CASSPRGAGANVLTF | TGTGCCAGCAGCCCTAGGGGGGCAGGGGCCAACGTCCTGACTTTC
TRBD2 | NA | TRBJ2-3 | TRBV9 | CASSVGLAGMIDTQYF | TGTGCCAGCAGCGTAGGGCTAGCGGGGATGATAGATACGCAGTATTTT
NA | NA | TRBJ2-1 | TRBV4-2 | CASSQEPPGYNYNEQFF | TGTGCCAGCAGCCAAGAACCCCCCGGGTATAACTACAATGAGCAGTTCTTC
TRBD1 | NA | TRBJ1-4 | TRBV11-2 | CASSLLGGQGDEKLFF | TGTGCCAGCAGCTTATTGGGGGGACAGGGAGATGAAAAACTGTTTTTT
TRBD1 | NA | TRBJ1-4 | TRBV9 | CASSATQGRQEKLFF | TGTGCCAGCAGCGCGACACAGGGGAGGCAGGAAAAACTGTTTTTT
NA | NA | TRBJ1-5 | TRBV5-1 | CASSLGPTQGDQPQHF | TGCGCCAGCAGCTTGGGACCGACTCAGGGCGATCAGCCCCAGCATTTT
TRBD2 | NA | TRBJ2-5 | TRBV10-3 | CAISETGGGEETQYF | TGTGCCATCAGTGAGACGGGCGGGGGTGAAGAGACCCAGTACTTC
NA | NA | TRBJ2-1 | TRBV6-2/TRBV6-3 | CASSYALGGYNEQFF | TGTGCCAGCAGTTACGCATTGGGGGGATACAATGAGCAGTTCTTC
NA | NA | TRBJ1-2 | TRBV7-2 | CASSLAGPNYGYTF | TGTGCCAGCAGCTTAGCGGGGCCTAACTATGGCTACACCTTC
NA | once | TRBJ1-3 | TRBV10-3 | CAISEGGGPGNTIYF | TGTGCCATCAGTGAGGGGGGGGGTCCTGGAAACACCATATATTTT
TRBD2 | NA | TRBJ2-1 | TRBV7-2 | CASSESGGAHNEQFF | TGTGCCAGCAGCGAAAGCGGGGGGGCCCACAATGAGCAGTTCTTC
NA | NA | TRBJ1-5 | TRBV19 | CASSRGGNQPQHF | TGTGCCAGTAGTAGAGGGGGGAATCAGCCCCAGCATTTT
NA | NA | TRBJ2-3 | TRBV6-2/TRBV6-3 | CASSHKRDTQYF | TGTGCCAGCAGCCACAAAAGGGATACGCAGTATTTT
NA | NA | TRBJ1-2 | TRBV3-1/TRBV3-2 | CASSTGVGSTGYTF | TGTGCCAGCAGCACCGGGGTGGGTTCTACTGGCTACACCTTC
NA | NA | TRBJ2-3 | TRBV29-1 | CSAQGMGGPDTQYF | TGCAGCGCCCAGGGGATGGGGGGGCCAGATACGCAGTATTTT
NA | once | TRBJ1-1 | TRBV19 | CASSIAGTEAFF | TGTGCCAGTAGTATAGCCGGGACTGAAGCTTTCTTT